This TCR beta chain was identified during a study of response to subunit inactivated influenza vaccine. Notes on the study in general: Only a handful of new T cells, the authors suggested, are recruited with each seasonal influenza vaccination.

Using its own MiXCR run on the RT-PCR reads, TCRdb lists one record per CDR3 protein. Of 860,000 or so distinct CDR3 sequences listed, 21% are singletons. With 1 base removed from V and 9 bases from J, the gap between germline ends came to 13 bases. CDR1 and CDR2 from the germline V gene are MGHRA and YSYEKL. This CDR3 is 15 amino acids long. Remarks on this clonotype: Its antigen remains unidentified.

The J gene is TRBJ1-6, the V gene TRBV4-1; the D is unclear. This TCR derives from a middle-aged man who received an inactivated influenza vaccine. Material: PBMCs from blood, obtained 5 days after vaccination. CDR3 DNA sequence: TGCGCCAGCAGCCAAGTTCCCAGCCCGGTTTCACCCCTCCACTTT. Translating it yields CASSQVPSPVSPLHF.